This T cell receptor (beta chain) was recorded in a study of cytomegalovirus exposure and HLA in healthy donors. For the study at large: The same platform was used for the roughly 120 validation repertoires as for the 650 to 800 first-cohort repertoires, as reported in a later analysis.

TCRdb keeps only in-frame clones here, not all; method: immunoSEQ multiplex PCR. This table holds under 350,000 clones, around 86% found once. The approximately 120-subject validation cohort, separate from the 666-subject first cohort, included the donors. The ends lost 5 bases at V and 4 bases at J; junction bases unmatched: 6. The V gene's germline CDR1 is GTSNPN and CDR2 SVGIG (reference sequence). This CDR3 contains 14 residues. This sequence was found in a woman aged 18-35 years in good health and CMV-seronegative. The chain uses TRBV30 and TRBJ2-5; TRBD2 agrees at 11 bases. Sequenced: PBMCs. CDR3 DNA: TGTGCCTGGGCCTTACTAGCGGGGGCAGAGACCCAGTACTTC. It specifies CAWALLAGAETQYF.